The clone carrying this T cell receptor (beta chain) was seen repeatedly, ten times or more. As yet, its antigen is unknown. In TCRdb, the RT-PCR reads were re-called with MiXCR into one record per CDR3 protein. The repertoire has 400,000 to 650,000 distinct CDR3 sequences, approximately 7.3% of them found once; the top ten carry around 13%. This sample was included in a study of response to subunit inactivated influenza vaccine. Study-wide results and caveats: The authors proposed limited new T cell recruitment per seasonal influenza vaccination.

Trimming shortened V by 0 bases and J by 0 bases, and 12 bases separated the two germline ends. The germline gives CDR1 LGHNA, CDR2 YSLEER. The CDR3 has 16 amino acids. The rearrangement uses TRBV4-3 and TRBJ2-7, with D unresolved. The sequence came from a man between 50 and 69 years old who received an inactivated influenza vaccine. The sample here was PBMCs from blood, taken less than 25 months after vaccination. The CDR3 bases are TGCGCCAGCAGCCAAGATCTTGACGGAAACTCCTACGAGCAGTACTTC. Translation: CASSQDLDGNSYEQYF.